Presented here are 5 T cell receptor beta chains from one specimen sequenced in a study of blood T cell repertoires in COVID-19 (dated by TCRdb to 2018 to 2020). Libraries were prepared through the immunoSEQ multiplex PCR assay. Sourced from immuneACCESS, this table was stored by TCRdb with only in-frame sequences that have V and J called. A share of the clones is absent; for the studies checked, an unresolved V gene accounts for under half, and the remainder has no known explanation. Counted in this sample were 150,000 to 200,000 clones; around 81% of them appeared once. Roughly 0.91% of the sample is in the top ten clones. The sample consisted of peripheral blood. Receptors originate from a man aged 55 to 70 with COVID-19, enrolled during active disease.

The rearrangement uses TRBV6-2 or TRBV6-3 and TRBJ1-1; maybe TRBD1 (5 bases). The V end was cut by 6 bases, the J end by 1 base, with 12 bases between. Germline CDR1 and CDR2: MNHEY and SVGEGT. This CDR3 spans 14 amino acids. Here the CDR3 DNA reads TGTGCCAGCAGCCATATTACAGGGAACACTGAAGCTTTCTTT. Translated: CASSHITGNTEAFF.

This clone was detected only once. V and J are TRBV10-2 and TRBJ2-5; 11 bases line up with TRBD2. Germline lookup yields CDR1 WSHSY and CDR2 SAAADI. The ends lost 2 bases at V and 3 bases at J; junction bases unmatched: 5. This CDR3 spans 16 amino acids. The CDR3 region is CASSEVGSGREETQYF. The CDR3 nucleotides read TGCGCCAGCAGTGAGGTCGGTAGCGGGAGGGAAGAGACCCAGTACTTC.

The rearrangement links TRBV5-1 to TRBJ2-3; a possible D gene is TRBD1 (6 bases). Germline CDR1 reads SGHRS; CDR2 reads YFSETQ. V was pared by 0 bases and J by 4 bases, with 9 bases between. The CDR3 extends over 14 amino acids. The CDR3 sequence: CASSLEEGADTQYF. The CDR3 region has the DNA TGCGCCAGCAGCTTGGAAGAGGGGGCAGATACGCAGTATTTT.

The rearrangement uses TRBV14 and TRBJ1-3; perhaps TRBD1 as D (5 bases). The V end lost 1 base, the J end lost 4 bases, and 14 bases lay between the germline ends. Germline CDR1 reads SGHDN; CDR2 reads FVKESK. The CDR3 totals 16 residues. CDR3 amino acids: CASSQVQGSIGNTIYF. CDR3 sequence (DNA): TGTGCCAGCAGCCAAGTTCAGGGTTCGATAGGAAACACCATATATTTT.

V is TRBV6-4 and J is TRBJ1-2, with TRBD1 identical over 10 bases. Unmatched junction bases numbered 13, after V lost 6 bases and J lost 6 bases. This CDR3 has 16 residues. CDR1 is MRHNA, CDR2 SNTAGT, per germline. The CDR3 nucleotides read TGTGCCAGCAGCCCATCCGGTAGGACAGGGGGACATGGCTACACCTTC. Translating it yields CASSPSGRTGGHGYTF.